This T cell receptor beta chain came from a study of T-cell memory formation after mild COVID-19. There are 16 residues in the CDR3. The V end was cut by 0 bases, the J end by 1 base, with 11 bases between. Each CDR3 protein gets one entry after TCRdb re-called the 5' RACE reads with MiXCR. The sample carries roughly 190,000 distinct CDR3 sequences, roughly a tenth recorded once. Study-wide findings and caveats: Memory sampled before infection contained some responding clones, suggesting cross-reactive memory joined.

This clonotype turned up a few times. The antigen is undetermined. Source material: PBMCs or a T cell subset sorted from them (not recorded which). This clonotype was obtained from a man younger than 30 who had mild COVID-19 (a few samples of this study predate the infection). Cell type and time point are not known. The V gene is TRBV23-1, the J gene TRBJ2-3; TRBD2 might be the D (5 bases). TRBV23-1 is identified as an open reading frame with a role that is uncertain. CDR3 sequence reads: CASSQSEEVGTDTQYF. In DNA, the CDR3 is TGCGCCAGCAGTCAATCGGAGGAAGTGGGCACAGATACGCAGTATTTT.